Following are 4 T cell receptor beta chains from one sample sequenced in a study of cytomegalovirus exposure and HLA in healthy donors. The PCR employed 60 Vbeta primers together with 13 Jbeta primers. The protocol was immunoSEQ multiplex PCR, while the TCRdb copy is restricted to in-frame clones and leaves out a portion. The data show 200,000 to 250,000 clones, about 83% seen once. What was sequenced was PBMCs. The receptors here all came from a human donor in good health.

The gene calls are TRBV7-2 and TRBJ1-5; a possible D gene is TRBD1 (5 bases). V was cut by 1 base and J by 3 bases, with 10 bases left in between. The CDR3 loop spans 15 amino acids. CDR1 and CDR2 (germline): SGHTA, FQGNSA. The CDR3 loop is CASSLGQGLNQPQHF. The CDR3 DNA reads as TGTGCCAGCAGCTTAGGGCAGGGACTCAATCAGCCCCAGCATTTT.

As DNA, the CDR3 is TGCGCCAGCAGCCTCCTGAGCGGGAGGGACCCCTACAATGAGCAGTTCTTC. Amino acid sequence: CASSLLSGRDPYNEQFF. The chain is built from TRBV5-1 and TRBJ2-1, with 10 bases identical to TRBD2. With 4 bases clipped from V and 2 bases from J, the junction kept 9 bases outside the gene matches. This CDR3 is built from 17 residues. Germline CDR1 and CDR2: SGHRS and YFSETQ.

The gene calls are TRBV21-1 and TRBJ2-1; the tabulated D call, TRBD2, remains unverified against the DNA. TRBV21-1 is noted as a pseudogene. The CDR3 extends over 15 amino acids. This chain's CDR3 is CASSKRAGGYNEQFF. CDR3 sequence (DNA): TGTGCCAGCAGCAAACGAGCGGGGGGCTACAATGAGCAGTTCTTC.

This chain connects TRBV29-1 to TRBJ2-3, with 11 positions matching TRBD1. Unmatched junction bases numbered 1, after V lost 1 base and J lost 4 bases. The CDR3 length is 14 residues. Germline CDR1 is SQVTM and CDR2 is ANQGSEA. The CDR3 DNA is TGCAGCGTTGAAGGGGGACAGGGGGCAGATACGCAGTATTTT. Its protein is CSVEGGQGADTQYF.